This TCR beta chain was sequenced in a study of blood T cell repertoires in COVID-19. As processed by the authors: Cell counts per sample came from amplifying reference gene primers. The protocol was immunoSEQ multiplex PCR, while the TCRdb copy is restricted to in-frame clones and leaves out a portion. V, J and clone size are those of that table, while D and trimming were read from the DNA. The sample contains approximately 100,000 clones, 84% of which appear only once. There are 13 residues in the CDR3. Germline V gives CDR1 SGHNT, CDR2 YENEEA. Trimming removed 7 bases from V and 2 bases from J; junction bases left unmatched: 4.

The sequence came from a human donor in a cohort sampled during active COVID-19. The rearrangement links TRBV11-3 to TRBJ2-5; 7 positions agree with TRBD1. Specimen: peripheral blood. The CDR3 coding sequence is TGTGCCAGCAACTTGGGACAGCAAGAGACCCAGTACTTC. Translation gives CASNLGQQETQYF.